The 9 T cell receptor beta chains reported below all come from one sample, sequenced in a study of beta chain features in type 1 diabetes. Expressed TCRB transcripts were sequenced after all isolated RNA was converted to cDNA. Clones were sequenced by immunoSEQ multiplex PCR, and TCRdb holds only the in-frame ones, with some missing. The sample has about 220,000 clones, roughly 11% seen once; the top ten hold 1% to 1.5%. The sample comprised central memory CD4+ T cells from blood. The receptors were sampled from a man younger than 35 in good health.

V is TRBV19 and J is TRBJ2-1; 7 bases line up with TRBD2. Germline assignment: CDR1 LNHDA and CDR2 SQIVND (reference sequence). V lost 4 bases and J lost 9; bases outside the gene matches: 9. There are 14 residues in the CDR3. Written as DNA, the CDR3 is TGTGCCAGTAGTACCGGGACTACCTATACTGAGCAGTTCTTC. It translates to CASSTGTTYTEQFF.

In this sample, this clone turned up many times. This chain links TRBV7-8 with TRBJ2-1; no clear D gene. The CDR3 extends over 11 amino acids. Between the trimmed V and J ends, which lost 2 bases and 9 bases, there was a span of 5 bases. Germline values: CDR1 SGHVS, CDR2 FQNEAQ. CDR3 sequence: CASSLQFEQFF. The CDR3 coding sequence is TGTGCCAGCAGCTTACAGTTTGAGCAGTTCTTC.

The table lists this clone with a few counts. The chain joins TRBV20-1 to TRBJ2-3, with D uncertain. The CDR3 is 11 amino acids. Trimming left V 1 base short and J 8 bases short, with 7 bases between. The germline CDR1 and CDR2 sequences are DFQATT and SNEGSKA (reference sequence). CDR3 protein: CSARGLGTQYF. DNA of the CDR3: TGCAGTGCTAGAGGCCTCGGTACGCAGTATTTT.

The chain is built from TRBV6-1 and TRBJ2-7; 9 bases align to TRBD1. Losses at the gene ends were 6 bases for V and 3 bases for J; bases not matched to a gene: 6. This CDR3 is 14 amino acids long. The germline V gene encodes CDR1 MNHNS and CDR2 SASEGT. The CDR3 nucleotides read TGTGCCAGCAGAGCTAAGGACAGGGGCTACGAGCAGTACTTC. Its translation: CASRAKDRGYEQYF.

V usage is TRBV12-5 and J usage is TRBJ2-3; D ambiguous. The CDR3 has 11 amino acids. Germline CDR1 is LGHNT and CDR2 is FRNRAP. Between the trimmed V and J ends, which lost 6 bases and 5 bases, there was a span of 6 bases. The DNA for the CDR3 is TGTGCTAGTGGGTTAATAGATACGCAGTATTTT. Translating it yields CASGLIDTQYF.

This clone was seen ten or more times. The chain combines TRBV5-1 with TRBJ2-5; 10 bases agree with TRBD1. The CDR3 has 17 residues. J was trimmed by 4 bases and V by 4 bases; bases with no gene match: 13. Germline V CDR1 and CDR2: SGHRS, YFSETQ. CDR3 in DNA: TGCGCCAGCAGCGCTGATCCGGGACAGGGGACACGAGAGACCCAGTACTTC. Amino acids: CASSADPGQGTRETQYF. The variable domain in full, completed from reference TRBV5-1 and TRBJ2-5, reads KAGVTQTPRYLIKTRGQQVTLSCSPISGHRSVSWYQQTPGQGLQFLFEYFSETQRNKGNFPGRFSGRQFSNSRSEMNVSTLELGDSALYLCASSADPGQGTRETQYFGPGTRLLVL.

This clone appeared a few times. V usage is TRBV30 and J usage is TRBJ1-5, with TRBD1 matching over 7 bases. Trimming cost V 5 bases and J 4 bases; bases outside gene matches: 2. The CDR3 sequence is 12 residues long. Germline CDR1 reads GTSNPN; CDR2 reads SVGIG (reference sequence). CDR3 protein: CAWGQENQPQHF. In DNA form, the CDR3 reads TGTGCCTGGGGACAGGAAAATCAGCCCCAGCATTTT.

This chain joins TRBV7-8 and TRBJ2-2; 11 nucleotides line up with TRBD2. Trimming removed 6 bases from V and 7 bases from J; junction bases left unmatched: 4. Germline CDR1 SGHVS, CDR2 FQNEAQ. CDR3 length equals 14 residues. CDR3 DNA: TGTGCCAGCAGAGGACTAGCGGGTTTCGGGGAGCTGTTTTTT. Encoded protein: CASRGLAGFGELFF.

This clone was counted many times. V usage is TRBV6-5 and J usage is TRBJ2-5; D is possibly TRBD1 (5 bases). Trimming cost V 7 bases and J 5 bases, with 17 bases left between them. Germline V gene data show CDR1 as MNHEY and CDR2 as SVGAGI. CDR3 size: 14 residues. DNA of the CDR3: TGTGCCAGCACCACTCTGGCAGGGCCGGAGACCCAGTACTTC. It is translated as CASTTLAGPETQYF.